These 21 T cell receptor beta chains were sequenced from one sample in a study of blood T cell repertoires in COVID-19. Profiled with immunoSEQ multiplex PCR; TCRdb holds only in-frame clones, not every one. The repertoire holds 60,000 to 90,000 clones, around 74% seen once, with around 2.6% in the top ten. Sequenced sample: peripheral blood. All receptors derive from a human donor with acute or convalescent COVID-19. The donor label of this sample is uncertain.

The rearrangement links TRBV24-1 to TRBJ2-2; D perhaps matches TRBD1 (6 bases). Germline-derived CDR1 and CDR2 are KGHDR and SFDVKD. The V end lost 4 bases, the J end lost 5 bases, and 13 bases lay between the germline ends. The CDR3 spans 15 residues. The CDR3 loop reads CATSDRGGRTGELFF. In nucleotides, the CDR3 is TGTGCCACCAGTGACCGAGGGGGACGGACCGGGGAGCTGTTTTTT.

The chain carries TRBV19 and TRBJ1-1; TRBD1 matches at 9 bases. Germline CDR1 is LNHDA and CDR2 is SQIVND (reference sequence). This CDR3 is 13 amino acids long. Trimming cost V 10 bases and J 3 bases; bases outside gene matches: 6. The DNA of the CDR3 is TGTGCCACTACAGGACAGGGGTACACTGAAGCTTTCTTT. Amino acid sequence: CATTGQGYTEAFF.

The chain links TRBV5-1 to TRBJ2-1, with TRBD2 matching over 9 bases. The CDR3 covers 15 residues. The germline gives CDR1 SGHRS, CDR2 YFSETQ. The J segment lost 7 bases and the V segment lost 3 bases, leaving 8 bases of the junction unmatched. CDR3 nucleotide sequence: TGCGCCAGCAGCTACCTGGCGGGGGGGCCAAATGAGCAGTTCTTC. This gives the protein CASSYLAGGPNEQFF.

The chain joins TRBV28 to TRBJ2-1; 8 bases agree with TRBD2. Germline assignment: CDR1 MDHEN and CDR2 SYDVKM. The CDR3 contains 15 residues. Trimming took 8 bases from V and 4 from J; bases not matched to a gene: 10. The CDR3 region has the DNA TGTGCCAGCCATGGCGCGGGAGGACCTTACAATGAGCAGTTCTTC. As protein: CASHGAGGPYNEQFF. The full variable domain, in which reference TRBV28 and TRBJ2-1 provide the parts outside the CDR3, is DVKVTQSSRYLVKRTGEKVFLECVQDMDHENMFWYRQDPGLGLRLIYFSYDVKMKEKGDIPEGYSVSREKKERFSLILESASTNQTSMYLCASHGAGGPYNEQFFGPGTRLTVL.

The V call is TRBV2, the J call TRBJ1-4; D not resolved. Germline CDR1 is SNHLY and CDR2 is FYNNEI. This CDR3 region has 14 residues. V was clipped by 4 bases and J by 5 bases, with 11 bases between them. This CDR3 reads CASSVNLPNEKLFF. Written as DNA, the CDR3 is TGTGCCAGCAGTGTTAATCTTCCCAATGAAAAACTGTTTTTT.

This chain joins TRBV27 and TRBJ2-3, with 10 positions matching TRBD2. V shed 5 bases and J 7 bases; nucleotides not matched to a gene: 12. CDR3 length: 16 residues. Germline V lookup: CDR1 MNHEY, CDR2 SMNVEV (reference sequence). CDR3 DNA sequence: TGTGCCAGCAGTGCACCAGCGGGAGGGCCTTCCAATACGCAGTATTTT. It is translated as CASSAPAGGPSNTQYF.

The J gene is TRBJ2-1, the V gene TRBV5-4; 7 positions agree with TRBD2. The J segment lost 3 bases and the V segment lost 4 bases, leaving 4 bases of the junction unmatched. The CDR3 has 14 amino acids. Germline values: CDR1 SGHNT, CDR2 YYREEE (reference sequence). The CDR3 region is CASSPRDYYNEQFF. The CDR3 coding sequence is TGTGCCAGCAGCCCCCGGGACTACTACAATGAGCAGTTCTTC.

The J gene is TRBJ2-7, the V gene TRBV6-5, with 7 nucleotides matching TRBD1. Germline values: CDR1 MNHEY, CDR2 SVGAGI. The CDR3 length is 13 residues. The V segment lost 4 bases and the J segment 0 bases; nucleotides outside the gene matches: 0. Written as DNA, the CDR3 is TGTGCCAGCAGTTGGGACAGCTCCTACGAGCAGTACTTC. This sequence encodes CASSWDSSYEQYF.

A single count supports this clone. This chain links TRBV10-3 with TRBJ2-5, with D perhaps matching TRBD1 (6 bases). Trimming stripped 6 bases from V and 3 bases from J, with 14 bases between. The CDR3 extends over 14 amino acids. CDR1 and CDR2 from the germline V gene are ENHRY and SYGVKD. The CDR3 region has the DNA TGTGCCATCAGCCCGGGACACCAAAAAGAGACCCAGTACTTC. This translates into CAISPGHQKETQYF.

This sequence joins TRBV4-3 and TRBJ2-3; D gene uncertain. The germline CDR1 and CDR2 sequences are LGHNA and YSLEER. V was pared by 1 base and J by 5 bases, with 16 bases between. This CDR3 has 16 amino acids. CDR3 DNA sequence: TGCGCCAGCAGCCAAGGCCCGGCGCGGTTGGTAGATACGCAGTATTTT. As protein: CASSQGPARLVDTQYF.

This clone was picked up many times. In DNA form, the CDR3 reads TGTGCCAGCAGCTCCCGGGGTTATAGCACAGATACGCAGTATTTT. Its protein product is CASSSRGYSTDTQYF. This sequence joins TRBV7-9 and TRBJ2-3; TRBD2 might be the D (5 bases). Trimming removed 4 bases from V and 0 bases from J, with 11 bases in between. The CDR3 length is 15 residues. In germline, CDR1 is SEHNR, CDR2 FQNEAQ (reference sequence).

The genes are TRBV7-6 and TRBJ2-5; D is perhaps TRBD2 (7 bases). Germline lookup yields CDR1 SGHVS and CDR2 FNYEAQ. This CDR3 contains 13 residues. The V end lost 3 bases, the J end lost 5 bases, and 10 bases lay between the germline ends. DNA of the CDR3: TGTGCCAGCAGCTTGGGGGGGCACGAGACCCAGTACTTC. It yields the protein CASSLGGHETQYF. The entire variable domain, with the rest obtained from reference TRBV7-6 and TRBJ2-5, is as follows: GAGVSQSPRYKVTKRGQDVALRCDPISGHVSLYWYRQALGQGPEFLTYFNYEAQQDKSGLPNDRFSAERPEGSISTLTIQRTEQRDSAMYRCASSLGGHETQYFGPGTRLLVL.

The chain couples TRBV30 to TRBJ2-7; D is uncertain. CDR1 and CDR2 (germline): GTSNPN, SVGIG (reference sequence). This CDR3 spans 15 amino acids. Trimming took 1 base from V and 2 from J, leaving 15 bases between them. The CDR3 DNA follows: TGTGCCTGGAGTGCCCTTGCCACGCTAGCCTACGAGCAGTACTTC. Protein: CAWSALATLAYEQYF.

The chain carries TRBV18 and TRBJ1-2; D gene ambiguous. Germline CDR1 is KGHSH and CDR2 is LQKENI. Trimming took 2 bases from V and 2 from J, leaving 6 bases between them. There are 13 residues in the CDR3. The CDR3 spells CASSPDTNYGYTF. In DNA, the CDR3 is TGTGCCAGCTCACCAGACACCAACTATGGCTACACCTTC.

In DNA form, the CDR3 reads TGTGCCAGCAGCCCCGGGGGGGCCGGATCCCAAGAGACCCAGTACTTC. It codes for CASSPGGAGSQETQYF. This chain links TRBV7-9 with TRBJ2-5, with 8 nucleotides matching TRBD2. The CDR3 is 16 residues long. CDR1 and CDR2 from the germline V gene are SEHNR and FQNEAQ (reference sequence). Trimming cost V 5 bases and J 1 base; bases outside gene matches: 9.

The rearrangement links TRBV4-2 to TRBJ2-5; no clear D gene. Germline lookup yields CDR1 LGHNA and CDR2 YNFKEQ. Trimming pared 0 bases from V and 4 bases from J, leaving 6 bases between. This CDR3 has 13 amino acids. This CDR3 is CASSQELGETQYF. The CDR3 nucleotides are TGTGCCAGCAGCCAAGAACTTGGAGAGACCCAGTACTTC.

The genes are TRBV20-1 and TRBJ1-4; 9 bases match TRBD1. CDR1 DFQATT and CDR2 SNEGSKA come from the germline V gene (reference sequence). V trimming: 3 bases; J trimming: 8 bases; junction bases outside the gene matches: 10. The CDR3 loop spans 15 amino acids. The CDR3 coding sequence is TGCAGTGCTAGTAGGCTCCGGGACAGGGTCGAAAAACTGTTTTTT. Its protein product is CSASRLRDRVEKLFF.

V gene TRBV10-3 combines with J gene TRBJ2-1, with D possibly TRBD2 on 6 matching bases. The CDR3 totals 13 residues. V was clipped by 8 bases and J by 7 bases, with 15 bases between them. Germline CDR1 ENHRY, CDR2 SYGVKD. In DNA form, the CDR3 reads TGTGCCATCGGGCCCGGCGGGGTAAATGAGCAGTTCTTC. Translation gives CAIGPGGVNEQFF.

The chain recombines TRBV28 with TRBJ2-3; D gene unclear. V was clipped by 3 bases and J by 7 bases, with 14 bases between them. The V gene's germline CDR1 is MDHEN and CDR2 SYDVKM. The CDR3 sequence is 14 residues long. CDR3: CASSLVVQRNTQYF. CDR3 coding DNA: TGTGCCAGCAGTTTGGTAGTTCAGCGAAATACGCAGTATTTT.

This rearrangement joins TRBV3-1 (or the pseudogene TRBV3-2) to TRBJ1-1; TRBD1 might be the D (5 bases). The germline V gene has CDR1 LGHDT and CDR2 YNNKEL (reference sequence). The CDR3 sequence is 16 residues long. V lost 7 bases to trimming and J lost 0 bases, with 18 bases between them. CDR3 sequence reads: CASTPGGALMNTEAFF. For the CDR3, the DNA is TGTGCCAGCACCCCGGGAGGGGCACTTATGAACACTGAAGCTTTCTTT.

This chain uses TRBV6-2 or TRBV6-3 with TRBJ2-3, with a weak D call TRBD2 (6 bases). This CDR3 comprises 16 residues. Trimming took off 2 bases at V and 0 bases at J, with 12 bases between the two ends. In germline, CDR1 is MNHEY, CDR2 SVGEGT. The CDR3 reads CASSYPLAASTDTQYF. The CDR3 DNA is TGTGCCAGCAGTTACCCGTTAGCGGCTAGCACAGATACGCAGTATTTT.